This T cell receptor (beta chain) was found in a study of T cells in Graves' hyperthyroidism and ophthalmopathy. Study-level information: Peripheral blood samples were taken at initial diagnosis, prior to any treatment.

Lactation, pregnancy, other autoimmune disease or uncontrolled infection led to exclusion of patients. The source material, RNA transcripts, was used to amplify TCR beta CDR3 regions. The primer set for the first-round RT-PCR of the TCR CDR3 was HTBI. In TCRdb, the multiplex PCR reads were re-called with MiXCR into one record per CDR3 protein. The sample includes around 620,000 distinct CDR3 sequences, around 15% of them seen just once. Trimming took 1 base from V and 8 from J; bases not matched to a gene: 15. The CDR3 extends over 18 amino acids. Per germline, CDR1 LGHDT and CDR2 YNNKEL (reference sequence). At least ten counts were recorded for this clonotype.

What was sequenced was blood. The chain recombines TRBV3-1 with TRBJ2-1, with TRBD2 matching 9 bases. The sequence was collected from a woman aged 30 to 39 with Graves' hyperthyroidism. The CDR3 DNA reads TGTGCCAGCAGCCAAGCTGGTTCTAGCGGGACCATTATAGATGAGCAGTTCTTC. It is translated as CASSQAGSSGTIIDEQFF.